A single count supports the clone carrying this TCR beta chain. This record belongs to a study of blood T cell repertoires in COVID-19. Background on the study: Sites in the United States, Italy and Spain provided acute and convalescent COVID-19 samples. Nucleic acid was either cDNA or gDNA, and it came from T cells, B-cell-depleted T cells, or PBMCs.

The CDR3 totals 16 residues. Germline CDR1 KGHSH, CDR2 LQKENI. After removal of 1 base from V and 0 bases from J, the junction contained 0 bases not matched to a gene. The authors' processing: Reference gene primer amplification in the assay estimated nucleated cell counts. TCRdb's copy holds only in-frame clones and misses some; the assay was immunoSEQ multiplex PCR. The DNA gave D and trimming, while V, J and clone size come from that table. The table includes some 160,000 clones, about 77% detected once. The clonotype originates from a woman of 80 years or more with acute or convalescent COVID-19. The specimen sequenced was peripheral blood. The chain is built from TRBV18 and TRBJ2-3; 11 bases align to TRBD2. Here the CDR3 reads CASSPRLAGSTDTQYF. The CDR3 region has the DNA TGTGCCAGCTCACCACGACTAGCGGGGAGCACAGATACGCAGTATTTT.